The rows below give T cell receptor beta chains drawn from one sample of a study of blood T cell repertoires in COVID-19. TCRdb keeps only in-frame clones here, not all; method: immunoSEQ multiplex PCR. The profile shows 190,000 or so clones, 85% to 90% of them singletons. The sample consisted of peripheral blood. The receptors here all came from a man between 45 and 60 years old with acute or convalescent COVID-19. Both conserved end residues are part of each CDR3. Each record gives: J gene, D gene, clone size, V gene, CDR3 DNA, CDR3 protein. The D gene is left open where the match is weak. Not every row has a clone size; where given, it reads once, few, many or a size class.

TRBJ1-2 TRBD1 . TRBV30 TGTGCCTGGAGTGCGGACAGGGGAGCTTTCACCTTC CAWSADRGAFTF
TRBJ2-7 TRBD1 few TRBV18 TGTGCCAGCTCACCACGGACAGGGTCGGGCTACGAGCAGTACTTC CASSPRTGSGYEQYF
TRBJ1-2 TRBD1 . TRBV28 TGTGCCAGCAGTTTAGCCCGGACAGGGGAGAATGCTGGCTACACCTTC CASSLARTGENAGYTF
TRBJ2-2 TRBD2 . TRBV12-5 TGTGCTAGTGGTTCGACCCCCCCTGGGCGGGAGGGTGTCACCGGGGAGCTGTTTTTT CASGSTPPGREGVTGELFF
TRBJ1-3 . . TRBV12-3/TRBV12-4 TGTGCCAGCAGGGAGGGGAACACCATATATTTT CASREGNTIYF
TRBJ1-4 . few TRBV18 TGTGCCAGCTCGGTTTCAACAGGGAGAAATGAAAAACTGTTTTTT CASSVSTGRNEKLFF
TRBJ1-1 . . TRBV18 TGTGCCAGCTCACCCGCCGGGGGTAACACTGAAGCTTTCTTT CASSPAGGNTEAFF
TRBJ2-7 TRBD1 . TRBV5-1 TGCGCCAGCAGCTTGGGGCAGGGGGCTTACGAGCAGTACTTC CASSLGQGAYEQYF
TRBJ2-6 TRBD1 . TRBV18 TGTGCCAGCTCACCAGGGACAGGGGATGCTGCTGGGGCCAACGTCCTGACTTTC CASSPGTGDAAGANVLTF
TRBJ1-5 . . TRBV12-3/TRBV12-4 TGTGCCAGCAGCTTGGCAGGGCAGCCCCAGCATTTT CASSLAGQPQHF
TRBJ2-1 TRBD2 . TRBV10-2 TGCGCCACCGGCACTAGCGCAGCCTACAATGAGCAGTTCTTC CATGTSAAYNEQFF
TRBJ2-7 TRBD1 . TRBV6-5 TGTGCCGGGTCGGGACAGGGAGAGTCCTCCTACGAGCAGTACTTC CAGSGQGESSYEQYF
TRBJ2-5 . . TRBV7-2 TGTGCCAGCAGCCCCGAGTCGGCAGGGGCAAAGACCCAGTACTTC CASSPESAGAKTQYF
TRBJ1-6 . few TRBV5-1 TGCGCCAGCAGCTTATTTGCAGATCCAGGGCTGGATTCACCCCTCCACTTT CASSLFADPGLDSPLHF
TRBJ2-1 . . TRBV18 TGTGCCAGCTCACCTCAAGGAAGGGCCGGGGATGAGCAGTTCTTC CASSPQGRAGDEQFF
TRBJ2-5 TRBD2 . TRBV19 TGTGCCAGTAGTCCGGGACTAGACAAGAGATGGGCCCAGTACTTC CASSPGLDKRWAQYF
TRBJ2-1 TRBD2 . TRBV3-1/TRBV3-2 TGTGCCAGCAGCCAAGAAGGGCTAGCGGTTTCCTACAATGAGCAGTTCTTC CASSQEGLAVSYNEQFF
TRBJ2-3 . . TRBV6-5 TGTGCCAGCAGGGGAGGATTGTTTAGCACAGATACGCAGTATTTT CASRGGLFSTDTQYF
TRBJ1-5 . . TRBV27 TGTGCCAGGGTAGGCTTGGGCAGCAATCAGCCCCAGCATTTT CARVGLGSNQPQHF
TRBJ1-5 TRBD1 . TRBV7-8 TGTGCCAGCAGCTTAGGGCCACCTAACAGGGGTCAGCCCCAGCATTTT CASSLGPPNRGQPQHF
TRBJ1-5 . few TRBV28 TGTGCCGTCAACGGGGGGGCGGTCAATCAGCCCCAGCATTTT CAVNGGAVNQPQHF
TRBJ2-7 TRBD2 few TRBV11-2 TGTGCCAGCAGCTTCTCGTCTAGCGGGATCTACGAGCAGTACTTC CASSFSSSGIYEQYF
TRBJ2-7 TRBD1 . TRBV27 TGTGCCAGCAGTTTAGAAGGGACAGGGCAGGACGAGCAGTACTTC CASSLEGTGQDEQYF
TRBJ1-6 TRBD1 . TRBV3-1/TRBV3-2 TGTGCCAGCAGCCGCGGACAGGCGATTCTTAATTCACCCCTCCACTTT CASSRGQAILNSPLHF
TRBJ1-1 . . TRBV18 TGTGCCAGCTCACCACCAAATCAGATGAACACTGAAGCTTTCTTT CASSPPNQMNTEAFF
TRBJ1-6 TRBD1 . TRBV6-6 TGTGCCAGCAACATGGGACAGGCACCAAATTCACCCCTCCACTTT CASNMGQAPNSPLHF
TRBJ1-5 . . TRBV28 TGTGCCGCAGGTTGGGTAGGGGCCAATCAGCCCCAGCATTTT CAAGWVGANQPQHF
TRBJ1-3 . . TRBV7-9 TGTGCCAGCAGACTACTACTCGGAAACACCATATATTTT CASRLLLGNTIYF
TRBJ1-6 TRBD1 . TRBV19 TGTGCCAGTAGTCATACAGGGGTAAATTCACCCCTCCACTTT CASSHTGVNSPLHF
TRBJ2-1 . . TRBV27 TGTGCCAGCACGGAGAGGGACTCAGGGCATGAGCAGTTCTTC CASTERDSGHEQFF
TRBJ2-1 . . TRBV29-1 TGCAGCGCGGACACCTACAATGAGCAGTTCTTC CSADTYNEQFF
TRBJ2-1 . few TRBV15 TGTGCCACCAGCGACCCGGACTATCGGTTGGTCGATGAGCAGTTCTTC CATSDPDYRLVDEQFF
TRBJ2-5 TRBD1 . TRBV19 TGTGCCAGCACAGCAGGGGGCGAGACCCAGTACTTC CASTAGGETQYF
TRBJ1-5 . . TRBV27 TGTGCCAGCAGTTCGGGGGGGAATCAGCCCCAGCATTTT CASSSGGNQPQHF
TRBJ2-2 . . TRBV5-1 TGCGCCAGCAGCCTAGACACAGGGTCCGGGGAGCTGTTTTTT CASSLDTGSGELFF
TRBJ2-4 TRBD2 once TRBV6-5 TGTGCCAGCAGTACGGGGGGATCCAAAAACATTCAGTACTTC CASSTGGSKNIQYF
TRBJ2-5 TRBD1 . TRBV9 TGTGCCAGCAGCGCCTACACGGGACAGCAAGAGACCCAGTACTTC CASSAYTGQQETQYF
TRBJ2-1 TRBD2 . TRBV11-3 TGTGCCAGCAGCTTAGAGGGTTCAGCGGGAGCGTCCTACAATGAGCAGTTCTTC CASSLEGSAGASYNEQFF
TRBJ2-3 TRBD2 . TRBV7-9 TGTGCCAGCAGCCCCACCGGGACTAGCGACACAGATACGCAGTATTTT CASSPTGTSDTDTQYF
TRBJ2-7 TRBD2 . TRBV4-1 TGCGCCAGCAGCCTCGGGGGCGGGAGGACTTACGAGCAGTACTTC CASSLGGGRTYEQYF
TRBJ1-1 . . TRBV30 TGTGCCTGGAGTGTTCACGGGAACACTGAAGCTTTCTTT CAWSVHGNTEAFF
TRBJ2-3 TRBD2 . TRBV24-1 TGTGCCACCGCATTGGGGAGCGGGAGGACAGATACGCAGTATTTT CATALGSGRTDTQYF
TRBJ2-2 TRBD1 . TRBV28 TGTGCCAGCAGGTCCGGGACAGGAGGGATTGGAGACACCGGGGAGCTGTTTTTT CASRSGTGGIGDTGELFF
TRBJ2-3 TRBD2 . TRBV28 TGTGCCAGCACCCTGACTAGCGGGGGCTCGAGTGGGGGCACAGATACGCAGTATTTT CASTLTSGGSSGGTDTQYF
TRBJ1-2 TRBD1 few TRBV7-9 TGTGCCAGCAGCTTAGGGTCAGGGGGCTATAACTATGGCTACACCTTC CASSLGSGGYNYGYTF
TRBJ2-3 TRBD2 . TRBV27 TGTGCCACCCAGGGGCTCCCTAGCGGGAGCGCAGATACGCAGTATTTT CATQGLPSGSADTQYF
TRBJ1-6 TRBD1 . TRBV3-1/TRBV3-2 TGTGCCAGCAGAAGGGGACAGGAAAATTCACCCCTCCACTTT CASRRGQENSPLHF
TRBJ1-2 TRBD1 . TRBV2 TGTGCCAGCACTTGGAAGGGGGCGCCCAATGGCTACACCTTC CASTWKGAPNGYTF
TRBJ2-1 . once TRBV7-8 TGTGCCAGCAGCTTAGGGGTGGGGCGAATTGTTAGCAATGAGCAGTTCTTC CASSLGVGRIVSNEQFF
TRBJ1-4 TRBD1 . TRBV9 TGTGCCAGCAGCGTAACCCCGGACAGGACCCGCGAAAAACTGTTTTTT CASSVTPDRTREKLFF